Its frequency marks the clone carrying this TCR beta chain as medium-sized. The antigen remains undetermined. This sample is part of a study of CXCR3-negative and CXCR3-positive naive CD8 T cells. Study-wide findings and caveats: Higher TRB CDR3 hydrophobicity marked CXCR3-positive naive cells relative to CXCR3-negative naive cells.

Germline V lookup: CDR1 SGHTA, CDR2 FQGTGA. CDR3 length: 17 residues. UMI-tagged TRB cDNA libraries were built via 5' RACE. TCRdb reprocessed the 5' RACE reads and stores each CDR3 protein as one record, lacking DNA. This repertoire comprises about 6,000 distinct CDR3 sequences; its ten largest clones make up 1.5% to 2%. Input material: naive CXCR3+ CD8+ T cells from blood. The subset here: CD45RO-CCR7+CD27+CD95- naive CD8+ T cells expressing CXCR3 (TNR3+). The clonotype originates from a human donor in good health. Some clones in this sample may be carry-over from other donors' samples. V usage is TRBV7-3 and J usage is TRBJ2-2; TCRdb calls TRBD1, which cannot be checked without DNA. This CDR3 reads CASSPQGVGGYTGELFF. Variable domain in full (rest from reference TRBV7-3 and TRBJ2-2): GAGVSQTPSNKVTEKGKYVELRCDPISGHTALYWYRQSLGQGPEFLIYFQGTGAADDSGLPNDRFFAVRPEGSVSTLKIQRTERGDSAVYLCASSPQGVGGYTGELFFGEGSRLTVL.